Listed below are T cell receptor beta chains from one sample, sequenced in a study of a mutant IDH1 vaccine in newly diagnosed glioma. Libraries were prepared by immunoSEQ multiplex PCR; TCRdb keeps only in-frame clonotypes and omits some of them. This sample has under 45,000 clones, with about 76% found just once. Their antigens are not known. The sample in question was PBMCs, obtained from a glioma patient whose treatment included an IDH1 peptide vaccine. The receptors stem from a man aged 50-60 years with glioma. Both conserved end residues are part of each CDR3. The D gene is left open where the match is weak. Rows may omit the clone size; those that give it use once, few, many or a size class.

v_call: TRBV10-3
j_call: TRBJ2-3
d_call: TRBD2
clone_size: .
cdr3_aa: CAISGRLAGGSDTQYF
cdr3_nt: TGTGCCATCAGTGGGAGACTAGCGGGGGGTTCAGATACGCAGTATTTT

v_call: TRBV28
j_call: TRBJ1-3
d_call: .
clone_size: few
cdr3_aa: CASSSGGNSGNTIYF
cdr3_nt: TGTGCCAGCAGTTCGGGGGGAAACTCTGGAAACACCATATATTTT

v_call: TRBV27
j_call: TRBJ2-7
d_call: .
clone_size: few
cdr3_aa: CASSLGAGYEQYF
cdr3_nt: TGTGCCAGCAGTTTAGGGGCAGGCTACGAGCAGTACTTC

v_call: TRBV5-1
j_call: TRBJ2-7
d_call: TRBD1
clone_size: .
cdr3_aa: CASSFRQGPYEQYF
cdr3_nt: TGCGCCAGCAGCTTTCGACAGGGCCCCTACGAGCAGTACTTC

v_call: TRBV27
j_call: TRBJ1-2
d_call: .
clone_size: .
cdr3_aa: CASSLSFRRLGDGYTF
cdr3_nt: TGTGCCAGCAGTTTATCATTTAGACGCCTAGGCGATGGCTACACCTTC

v_call: TRBV19
j_call: TRBJ1-3
d_call: TRBD1
clone_size: .
cdr3_aa: CASSPQGANTIYF
cdr3_nt: TGTGCCAGTTCCCCCCAGGGGGCCAACACCATATATTTT

v_call: TRBV11-3
j_call: TRBJ1-5
d_call: .
clone_size: few
cdr3_aa: CASSLVTGGRQPQHF
cdr3_nt: TGTGCCAGCAGCTTAGTAACGGGGGGGCGGCAGCCCCAGCATTTT

v_call: TRBV14
j_call: TRBJ2-7
d_call: .
clone_size: .
cdr3_aa: CASSRLNEQYF
cdr3_nt: TGTGCCAGCAGCCGCCTGAATGAGCAGTACTTC

v_call: TRBV9
j_call: TRBJ1-1
d_call: .
clone_size: .
cdr3_aa: CASSVDFGTEAFF
cdr3_nt: TGTGCCAGCAGCGTAGATTTTGGGACTGAAGCTTTCTTT

v_call: TRBV5-5
j_call: TRBJ1-5
d_call: TRBD1
clone_size: .
cdr3_aa: CASSLGQASNQPQHF
cdr3_nt: TGTGCCAGCAGCCTGGGACAGGCTTCCAATCAGCCCCAGCATTTT

v_call: TRBV7-7
j_call: TRBJ2-3
d_call: .
clone_size: few
cdr3_aa: CASSLVPTDTQYF
cdr3_nt: TGTGCTAGCAGCTTAGTACCGACAGATACGCAGTATTTT

v_call: TRBV6-5
j_call: TRBJ1-1
d_call: .
clone_size: .
cdr3_aa: CASRPPGARTEAFF
cdr3_nt: TGTGCCAGCAGACCTCCCGGGGCGCGTACTGAAGCTTTCTTT

v_call: TRBV19
j_call: TRBJ2-1
d_call: .
clone_size: .
cdr3_aa: CASSIGGNNEQFF
cdr3_nt: TGTGCCAGTAGTATAGGGGGTAACAATGAGCAGTTCTTC

v_call: TRBV5-1
j_call: TRBJ2-1
d_call: .
clone_size: once
cdr3_aa: CASSLVGGFGNEQFF
cdr3_nt: TGCGCCAGCAGCTTGGTTGGGGGGTTTGGGAATGAGCAGTTCTTC

v_call: TRBV5-4
j_call: TRBJ1-5
d_call: .
clone_size: .
cdr3_aa: CASSLNQPQHF
cdr3_nt: TGTGCCAGCAGCTTAAATCAGCCCCAGCATTTT

v_call: TRBV6-5
j_call: TRBJ2-7
d_call: .
clone_size: .
cdr3_aa: CASSYSTDSYEQYF
cdr3_nt: TGTGCCAGCAGTTACTCGACAGATTCCTACGAGCAGTACTTC

v_call: TRBV5-1
j_call: TRBJ2-1
d_call: .
clone_size: .
cdr3_aa: CASSRGSYNEQFF
cdr3_nt: TGCGCCAGCAGTAGAGGGTCCTACAATGAGCAGTTCTTC

v_call: TRBV5-4
j_call: TRBJ1-1
d_call: .
clone_size: .
cdr3_aa: CASSTDPNSSPFF
cdr3_nt: TGTGCCAGCAGCACAGATCCTAACAGCTCACCTTTCTTT

v_call: TRBV2
j_call: TRBJ2-3
d_call: .
clone_size: .
cdr3_aa: CASTTRSYTDTQYF
cdr3_nt: TGTGCCAGCACCACACGGTCGTACACAGATACGCAGTATTTT

v_call: TRBV10-3
j_call: TRBJ1-2
d_call: TRBD1
clone_size: .
cdr3_aa: CAISEAGGYGYTF
cdr3_nt: TGTGCCATCAGTGAAGCAGGGGGATATGGCTACACCTTC

v_call: TRBV21-1
j_call: TRBJ2-3
d_call: .
clone_size: .
cdr3_aa: CASSNATDTQYF
cdr3_nt: TGTGCCAGCAGCAACGCCACAGATACGCAGTATTTT

v_call: TRBV18
j_call: TRBJ2-7
d_call: .
clone_size: .
cdr3_aa: CASSQTYEQYF
cdr3_nt: TGTGCCAGCTCACAGACCTACGAGCAGTACTTC

v_call: TRBV5-1
j_call: TRBJ2-1
d_call: TRBD1
clone_size: .
cdr3_aa: CASSLTSYRGNEQFF
cdr3_nt: TGCGCCAGCAGCTTGACAAGCTACAGGGGAAACGAGCAGTTCTTC

v_call: TRBV7-9
j_call: TRBJ2-7
d_call: TRBD2
clone_size: .
cdr3_aa: CASSPPASGGSYEQYF
cdr3_nt: TGTGCCAGCTCCCCCCCGGCTAGCGGGGGCTCCTACGAGCAGTACTTC

v_call: TRBV5-1
j_call: TRBJ2-5
d_call: .
clone_size: .
cdr3_aa: CASSLGEETQYF
cdr3_nt: TGCGCCAGCAGCTTGGGGGAAGAGACCCAGTACTTC

v_call: TRBV11-2
j_call: TRBJ1-1
d_call: .
clone_size: few
cdr3_aa: CASSLYRVEAFF
cdr3_nt: TGTGCCAGCAGCTTATACAGGGTTGAAGCTTTCTTT

v_call: TRBV19
j_call: TRBJ1-1
d_call: .
clone_size: .
cdr3_aa: CASSNPFGGAGTEAFF
cdr3_nt: TGTGCCAGTAGTAATCCCTTCGGGGGCGCGGGCACTGAAGCTTTCTTT

v_call: TRBV18
j_call: TRBJ2-1
d_call: TRBD2
clone_size: many
cdr3_aa: CASSPTSGGANEQFF
cdr3_nt: TGTGCCAGCTCGCCTACTAGCGGGGGGGCCAATGAGCAGTTCTTC

v_call: TRBV11-3
j_call: TRBJ2-3
d_call: TRBD2
clone_size: .
cdr3_aa: CASSWGGSTDTQYF
cdr3_nt: TGTGCCAGCAGCTGGGGGGGGAGCACAGATACGCAGTATTTT

v_call: TRBV11-2
j_call: TRBJ2-7
d_call: TRBD2
clone_size: few
cdr3_aa: CASSPRSGASSYEQYF
cdr3_nt: TGTGCCAGCAGCCCCAGGAGCGGGGCTAGCTCCTACGAGCAGTACTTC

v_call: TRBV7-8
j_call: TRBJ2-7
d_call: .
clone_size: once
cdr3_aa: CASSATDNSYEQYF
cdr3_nt: TGTGCCAGCAGCGCCACGGACAACTCCTACGAGCAGTACTTC

v_call: TRBV30
j_call: TRBJ1-5
d_call: TRBD1
clone_size: .
cdr3_aa: CAWDGQGGQPQHF
cdr3_nt: TGTGCCTGGGACGGACAGGGGGGTCAGCCCCAGCATTTT

v_call: TRBV6-1
j_call: TRBJ1-5
d_call: .
clone_size: .
cdr3_aa: CASSEMNAQPQHF
cdr3_nt: TGTGCCAGCAGTGAAATGAACGCGCAGCCCCAGCATTTT

v_call: TRBV6-4
j_call: TRBJ2-3
d_call: .
clone_size: once
cdr3_aa: CASRLSGRLGDTQYF
cdr3_nt: TGTGCCAGCCGTTTATCGGGACGCCTTGGAGATACGCAGTATTTT

v_call: TRBV5-1
j_call: TRBJ2-2
d_call: TRBD1
clone_size: once
cdr3_aa: CASSPTNRGTNTGELFF
cdr3_nt: TGCGCCAGCAGTCCTACCAACAGGGGAACGAACACCGGGGAGCTGTTTTTT

v_call: TRBV7-3
j_call: TRBJ1-6
d_call: .
clone_size: .
cdr3_aa: CASSSDQGFNSPLHF
cdr3_nt: TGTGCCAGCAGCTCGGACCAGGGGTTTAATTCACCCCTCCACTTT

v_call: TRBV29-1
j_call: TRBJ2-1
d_call: .
clone_size: .
cdr3_aa: CSVDTASYNEQFF
cdr3_nt: TGCAGCGTTGATACGGCCTCCTACAATGAGCAGTTCTTC

v_call: TRBV30
j_call: TRBJ2-3
d_call: TRBD1
clone_size: .
cdr3_aa: CAWTSPQGASDTQYF
cdr3_nt: TGTGCCTGGACCTCTCCGCAGGGGGCTTCAGATACGCAGTATTTT

v_call: TRBV20-1
j_call: TRBJ1-2
d_call: .
clone_size: .
cdr3_aa: CSAGGGRGYTF
cdr3_nt: TGCAGTGCTGGCGGAGGGCGCGGCTACACCTTC

v_call: TRBV30
j_call: TRBJ2-7
d_call: .
clone_size: few
cdr3_aa: CASRTGSSYEQYF
cdr3_nt: TGTGCCTCGCGGACGGGGAGCTCCTACGAGCAGTACTTC

v_call: TRBV7-2
j_call: TRBJ1-1
d_call: .
clone_size: .
cdr3_aa: CASSLDTGKYTEAFF
cdr3_nt: TGTGCCAGCAGCTTAGATACAGGGAAATACACTGAAGCTTTCTTT

v_call: TRBV7-6
j_call: TRBJ1-4
d_call: .
clone_size: .
cdr3_aa: CASSLGQAGASGGKLFF
cdr3_nt: TGTGCCAGCAGCTTAGGTCAGGCAGGGGCCTCTGGTGGAAAACTGTTTTTT

v_call: TRBV9
j_call: TRBJ1-2
d_call: .
clone_size: .
cdr3_aa: CASSVGVQGQGYGYTF
cdr3_nt: TGTGCCAGCAGCGTAGGGGTACAGGGCCAGGGCTATGGCTACACCTTC

v_call: TRBV4-3
j_call: TRBJ1-3
d_call: TRBD1
clone_size: .
cdr3_aa: CASSPGQGERGNTIYF
cdr3_nt: TGCGCCAGCAGCCCGGGACAGGGGGAGCGGGGCAACACCATATATTTT

v_call: TRBV19
j_call: TRBJ2-2
d_call: TRBD1
clone_size: .
cdr3_aa: CASSSHRGGTGELFF
cdr3_nt: TGTGCCAGTAGTTCCCACAGGGGTGGGACCGGGGAGCTGTTTTTT

v_call: TRBV6-1
j_call: TRBJ1-2
d_call: .
clone_size: .
cdr3_aa: CATLRGLIGDGYTF
cdr3_nt: TGTGCCACCCTCCGGGGGCTTATTGGCGACGGCTACACCTTC

v_call: TRBV7-9
j_call: TRBJ2-2
d_call: .
clone_size: .
cdr3_aa: CASSPADARTRELFF
cdr3_nt: TGTGCCAGCAGTCCCGCGGATGCCCGGACGAGGGAGCTGTTTTTT

v_call: TRBV28
j_call: TRBJ2-7
d_call: TRBD2
clone_size: .
cdr3_aa: CASSKLAGQPYEQYF
cdr3_nt: TGTGCCAGCAGCAAACTAGCGGGGCAGCCCTACGAGCAGTACTTC

v_call: TRBV4-3
j_call: TRBJ1-1
d_call: .
clone_size: .
cdr3_aa: CASSQDQARPEAFF
cdr3_nt: TGCGCCAGCAGCCAAGATCAGGCCCGTCCTGAAGCTTTCTTT

v_call: TRBV11-3
j_call: TRBJ2-2
d_call: .
clone_size: .
cdr3_aa: CASSSSGTGGELFF
cdr3_nt: TGTGCCAGCAGCTCTTCGGGTACCGGCGGGGAGCTGTTTTTT

v_call: TRBV7-9
j_call: TRBJ2-2
d_call: .
clone_size: .
cdr3_aa: CASSLGPVNTGELFF
cdr3_nt: TGTGCCAGCAGCTTAGGCCCGGTTAACACCGGGGAGCTGTTTTTT